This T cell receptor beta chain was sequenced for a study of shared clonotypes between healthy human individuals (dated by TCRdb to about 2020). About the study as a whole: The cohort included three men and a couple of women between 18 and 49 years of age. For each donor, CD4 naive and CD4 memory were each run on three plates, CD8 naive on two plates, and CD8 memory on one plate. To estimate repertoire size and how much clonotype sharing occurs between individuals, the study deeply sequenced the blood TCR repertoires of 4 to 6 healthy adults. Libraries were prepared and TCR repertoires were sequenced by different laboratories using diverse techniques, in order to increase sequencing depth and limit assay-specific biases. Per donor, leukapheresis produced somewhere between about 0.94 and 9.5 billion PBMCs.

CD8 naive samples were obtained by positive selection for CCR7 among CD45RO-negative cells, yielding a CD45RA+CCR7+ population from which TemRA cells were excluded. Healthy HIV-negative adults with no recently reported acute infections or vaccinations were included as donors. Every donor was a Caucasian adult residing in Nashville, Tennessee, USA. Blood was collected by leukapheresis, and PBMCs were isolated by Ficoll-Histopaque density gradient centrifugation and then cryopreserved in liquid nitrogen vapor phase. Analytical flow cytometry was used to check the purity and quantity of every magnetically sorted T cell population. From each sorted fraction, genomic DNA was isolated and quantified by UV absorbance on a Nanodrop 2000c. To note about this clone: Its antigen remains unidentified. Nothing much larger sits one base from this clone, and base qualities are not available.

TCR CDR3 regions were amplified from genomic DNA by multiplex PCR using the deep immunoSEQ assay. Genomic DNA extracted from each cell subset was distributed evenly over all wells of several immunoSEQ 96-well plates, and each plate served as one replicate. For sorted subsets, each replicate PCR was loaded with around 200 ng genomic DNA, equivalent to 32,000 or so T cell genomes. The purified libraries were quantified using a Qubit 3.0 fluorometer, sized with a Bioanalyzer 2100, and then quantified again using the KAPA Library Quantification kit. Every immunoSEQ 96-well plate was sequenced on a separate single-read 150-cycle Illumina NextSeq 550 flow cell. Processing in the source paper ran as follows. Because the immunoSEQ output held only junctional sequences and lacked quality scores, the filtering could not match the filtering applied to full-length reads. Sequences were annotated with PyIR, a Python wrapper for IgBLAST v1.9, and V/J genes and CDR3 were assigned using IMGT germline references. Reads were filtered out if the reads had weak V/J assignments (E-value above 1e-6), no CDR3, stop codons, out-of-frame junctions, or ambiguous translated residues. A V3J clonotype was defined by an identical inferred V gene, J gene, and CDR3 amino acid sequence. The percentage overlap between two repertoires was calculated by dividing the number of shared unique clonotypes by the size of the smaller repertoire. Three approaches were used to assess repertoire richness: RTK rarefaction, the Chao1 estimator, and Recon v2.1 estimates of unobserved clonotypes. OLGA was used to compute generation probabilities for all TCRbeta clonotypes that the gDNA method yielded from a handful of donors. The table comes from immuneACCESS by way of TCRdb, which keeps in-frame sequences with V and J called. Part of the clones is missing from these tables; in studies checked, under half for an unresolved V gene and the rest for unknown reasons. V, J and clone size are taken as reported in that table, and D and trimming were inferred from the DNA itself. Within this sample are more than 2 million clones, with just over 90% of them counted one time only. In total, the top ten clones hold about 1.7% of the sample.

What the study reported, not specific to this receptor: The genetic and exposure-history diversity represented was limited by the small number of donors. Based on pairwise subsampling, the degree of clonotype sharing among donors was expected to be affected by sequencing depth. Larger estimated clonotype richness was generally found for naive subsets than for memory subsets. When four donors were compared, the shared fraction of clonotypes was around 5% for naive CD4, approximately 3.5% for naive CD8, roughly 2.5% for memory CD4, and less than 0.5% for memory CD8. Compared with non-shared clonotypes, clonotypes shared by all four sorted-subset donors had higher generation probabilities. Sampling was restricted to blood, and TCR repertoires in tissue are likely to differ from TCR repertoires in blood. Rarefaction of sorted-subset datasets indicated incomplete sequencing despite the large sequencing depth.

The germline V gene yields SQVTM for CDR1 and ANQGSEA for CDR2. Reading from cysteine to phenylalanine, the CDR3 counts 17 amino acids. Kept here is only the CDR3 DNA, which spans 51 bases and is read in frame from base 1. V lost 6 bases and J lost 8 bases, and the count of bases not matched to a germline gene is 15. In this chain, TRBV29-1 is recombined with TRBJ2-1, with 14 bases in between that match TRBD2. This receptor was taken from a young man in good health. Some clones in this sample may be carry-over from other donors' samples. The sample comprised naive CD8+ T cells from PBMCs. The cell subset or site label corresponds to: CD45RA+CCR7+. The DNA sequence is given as TGCAGCGTGGATGCCCCCGGGACTAGCGGGAGTCCCGATGAGCAGTTCTTC. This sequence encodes CSVDAPGTSGSPDEQFF.